Only a few counts were recorded for the clone carrying this T cell receptor (beta chain). The antigen remains undetermined. The sample carries other DNA sequences with the same CDR3. Reverse transcribing all isolated RNA meant expressed TCRB transcripts were sequenced. Assay used: immunoSEQ multiplex PCR; TCRdb lists only in-frame clones, some missing. The sample shows under 900,000 clones, roughly 16% of them seen only once. These data come from a study of beta chain features in type 1 diabetes. Study-wide results and limits: There was no resolution here of whether HLA type influences TCRB rearrangement.

The CDR3 has 14 amino acids. Trimming left V 0 bases short and J 4 bases short, with 7 bases between. Looked up from germline, CDR1 is SGHTA and CDR2 is FQGNSA. The sequenced material came from naive CD4+ T cells from blood. The genes are TRBV7-2 and TRBJ2-1; D possibly uses TRBD1 or TRBD2 (5 bases each). The clonotype was recovered from a woman aged 18-29 years in good health. This CDR3 is CASSLAGTYNEQFF. CDR3 coding DNA: TGTGCCAGCAGCTTAGCCGGGACGTACAATGAGCAGTTCTTC.